The 11 T cell receptor beta chains below were found in one sample sequenced in a study of identical twins. TCRdb independently ran MiXCR on the 5' RACE reads; one entry per CDR3 protein. In the table there are some 560,000 distinct CDR3 sequences, approximately 10% of which are singletons. The data were also submitted as part of a second study, on yellow fever vaccine responses in identical twins.

Sample: PBMCs. These receptors were taken from a woman younger than 35 in good health.

This clonotype appeared a few times. The chain uses TRBV12-3 or TRBV12-4 and TRBJ2-1, with TRBD2 identical over 9 bases. The trim removed 5 bases at V and 12 bases at J, leaving 23 bases unmatched. The CDR3 consists of 18 residues. The CDR3 region has the DNA TGTGCCAGCAGTCGCCGACAGGGCGGCGGGAGGGGGAATATCGGGCAGTTCTTC. Protein sequence: CASSRRQGGGRGNIGQFF.

In its sample, this clonotype was seen a few times. This sequence joins TRBV10-3 and TRBJ2-2; a weak D match, TRBD1 (6 bases). The V end was cut by 6 bases, the J end by 6 bases, with 20 bases between. The CDR3 is 16 residues long. Germline V gene data show CDR1 as ENHRY and CDR2 as SYGVKD. The CDR3 DNA reads as TGTGCCATCAGGAGGGAGTCGCAGGGGCAAGCCGGGGAGCTGTTTTTT. Its translation: CAIRRESQGQAGELFF.

This clonotype came up a few times. CDR3 nucleotides: TGCGCCAGCAGCTTGGTAGGGACGGGTAACTATGGCTACACCTTC. Amino acid sequence: CASSLVGTGNYGYTF. V usage is TRBV5-1 and J usage is TRBJ1-2, with TRBD1 as a possible D gene (5 bases). Between the trimmed V and J ends, which lost 0 bases and 1 base, there was a span of 10 bases. Germline CDR1 reads SGHRS; CDR2 reads YFSETQ. The CDR3 length is 15 residues.

The rearrangement links TRBV10-3 to TRBJ1-1; tentatively, D is TRBD1 (5 bases). The germline gives CDR1 ENHRY, CDR2 SYGVKD. The CDR3 consists of 16 residues. Deletions cut 6 bases from V and 3 bases from J, with 20 bases between. CDR3 residues: CAISDIIVGGYTEAFF. The CDR3 DNA sequence: TGTGCCATCAGCGATATAATCGTCGGGGGGTACACTGAAGCTTTCTTT.

There are many counts of this clonotype. The J gene is TRBJ1-4, the V gene TRBV29-1; D gene uncertain. V dropped 6 bases and J dropped 1 base, with 9 bases sitting between them. The CDR3 has 13 residues. CDR1 and CDR2 (germline): SQVTM, ANQGSEA. CDR3 loop: CSVTDRTNEKLFF. In DNA form, the CDR3 reads TGCAGCGTGACGGACCGAACTAATGAAAAACTGTTTTTT.

The J gene is TRBJ2-7, the V gene TRBV18; 9 nucleotides match TRBD2. There are 15 residues in the CDR3. V shed 5 bases and J 0 bases; nucleotides not matched to a gene: 5. CDR1 and CDR2 (germline): KGHSH, LQKENI. CDR3 nucleotide sequence: TGTGCCAGCTCAGCGATTAGCGGGAGCTCCTACGAGCAGTACTTC. Its translation: CASSAISGSSYEQYF.

This clonotype was seen ten or more times. The chain is built from TRBV5-1 and TRBJ2-4, with 8 bases fitting TRBD2. Germline values: CDR1 SGHRS, CDR2 YFSETQ. This CDR3 is 14 amino acids long. Trimming at V came to 0 bases and at J to 8 bases, leaving 4 bases not matched to a gene. This CDR3 reads CASSLEGLGDIQYF. In DNA form, the CDR3 reads TGCGCCAGCAGCTTGGAGGGACTAGGGGACATTCAGTACTTC.

This sequence joins TRBV20-1 and TRBJ2-7; D call uncertain. This CDR3 is 13 amino acids long. Germline CDR1 reads DFQATT; CDR2 reads SNEGSKA (reference sequence). Trimming took off 3 bases at V and 2 bases at J, with 11 bases between the two ends. CDR3 nucleotide sequence: TGCAGTGCTAGTGTTGCACTAACCTACGAGCAGTACTTC. It codes for CSASVALTYEQYF.

The V gene is TRBV6-5, the J gene TRBJ2-3; 10 nucleotides agree with TRBD1. Germline-derived CDR1 and CDR2 are MNHEY and SVGAGI. The CDR3 runs 17 residues. V gave up 2 bases and J gave up 2 bases; unmatched junction bases: 7. CDR3 sequence (DNA): TGTGCCAGCAGTTACCATATAGGGACAGGGGACACAGATACGCAGTATTTT. It encodes CASSYHIGTGDTDTQYF.

This clonotype was counted between two and nine times. This chain connects TRBV7-9 to TRBJ1-2, with 8 nucleotides matching TRBD1. The CDR3 covers 15 residues. Germline CDR1 SEHNR, CDR2 FQNEAQ (reference sequence). After removal of 7 bases from V and 4 bases from J, the junction contained 11 bases not matched to a gene. The CDR3 nucleotides are TGTGCCAGCATCCGTACAGGGGGGAGTACCTATGGCTACACCTTC. This sequence encodes CASIRTGGSTYGYTF.

The table lists this clonotype with a few counts. V is TRBV24-1 and J is TRBJ2-3; D might be TRBD1 (6 bases). Trimming removed 4 bases at V and 8 bases at J, with 15 bases between. The CDR3 is 14 residues long. CDR1 is KGHDR and CDR2 is SFDVKD in the germline V gene. This CDR3 reads CATSDSTGTRTQYF. CDR3 in DNA: TGTGCCACCAGTGACTCTACAGGGACACGTACGCAGTATTTT.